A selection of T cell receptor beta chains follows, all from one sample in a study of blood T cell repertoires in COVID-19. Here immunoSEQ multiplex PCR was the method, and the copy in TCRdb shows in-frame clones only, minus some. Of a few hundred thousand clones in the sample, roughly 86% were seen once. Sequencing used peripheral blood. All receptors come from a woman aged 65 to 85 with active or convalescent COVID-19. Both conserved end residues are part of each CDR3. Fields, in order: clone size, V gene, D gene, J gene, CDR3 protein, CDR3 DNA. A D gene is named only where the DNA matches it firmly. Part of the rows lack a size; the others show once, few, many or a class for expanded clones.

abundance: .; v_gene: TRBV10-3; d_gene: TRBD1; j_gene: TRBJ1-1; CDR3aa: CAITRTGVMNTEAFF; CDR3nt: TGTGCCATCACTAGGACAGGGGTGATGAACACTGAAGCTTTCTTT
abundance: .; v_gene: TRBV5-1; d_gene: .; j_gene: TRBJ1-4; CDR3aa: CASSLLGEPNEKLFF; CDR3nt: TGCGCCAGCAGCTTGTTGGGAGAACCTAATGAAAAACTGTTTTTT
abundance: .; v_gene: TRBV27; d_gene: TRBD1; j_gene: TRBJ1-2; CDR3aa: CASSSRETGDRYYGYTF; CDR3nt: TGTGCCAGCAGTTCGCGGGAGACAGGGGATAGGTACTATGGCTACACCTTC
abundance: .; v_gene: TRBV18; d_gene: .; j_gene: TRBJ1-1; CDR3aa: CASSPGGGLNTEAFF; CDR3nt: TGTGCCAGCTCACCGGGGGGGGGACTAAACACTGAAGCTTTCTTT
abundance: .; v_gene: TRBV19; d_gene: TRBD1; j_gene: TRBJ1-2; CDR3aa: CASSSPSGGHRGYTF; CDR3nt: TGTGCCAGTAGTTCCCCCTCAGGGGGCCATCGGGGCTACACCTTC
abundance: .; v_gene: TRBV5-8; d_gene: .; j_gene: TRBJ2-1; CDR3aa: CASSRGQGPQINEQFF; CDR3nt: TGTGCCAGCAGCAGAGGTCAGGGCCCCCAGATCAATGAGCAGTTCTTC
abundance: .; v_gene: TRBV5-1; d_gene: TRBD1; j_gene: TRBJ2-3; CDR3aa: CASSSGQGAPDTQYF; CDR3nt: TGCGCCAGCTCCTCAGGACAGGGGGCTCCAGATACGCAGTATTTT
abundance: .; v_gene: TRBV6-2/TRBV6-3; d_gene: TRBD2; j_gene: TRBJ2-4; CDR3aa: CASSRVTSGVDIQYF; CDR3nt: TGTGCCAGCAGCCGGGTTACTAGCGGGGTAGACATTCAGTACTTC
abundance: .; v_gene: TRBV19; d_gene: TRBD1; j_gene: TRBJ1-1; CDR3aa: CASSLAGTGVDTEAFF; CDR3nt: TGTGCCAGTAGCCTCGCTGGGACAGGGGTGGACACTGAAGCTTTCTTT
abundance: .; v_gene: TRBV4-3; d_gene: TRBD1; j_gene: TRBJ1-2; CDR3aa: CASSQTGNGYTF; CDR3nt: TGCGCCAGCAGCCAGACAGGGAACGGCTACACCTTC
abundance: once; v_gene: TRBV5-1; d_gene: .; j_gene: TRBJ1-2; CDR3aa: CASSSQGGSYGYTF; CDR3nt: TGCGCCAGCAGCTCACAGGGTGGAAGCTATGGCTACACCTTC
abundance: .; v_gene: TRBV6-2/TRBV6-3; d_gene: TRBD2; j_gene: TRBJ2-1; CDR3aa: CASSSGGGSYNEQFF; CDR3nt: TGTGCCAGCAGCTCCGGGGGGGGTTCCTACAATGAGCAGTTCTTC
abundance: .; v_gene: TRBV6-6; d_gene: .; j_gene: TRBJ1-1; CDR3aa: CASSYREGTEAFF; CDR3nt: TGTGCCAGCAGTTACAGGGAGGGCACTGAAGCTTTCTTT
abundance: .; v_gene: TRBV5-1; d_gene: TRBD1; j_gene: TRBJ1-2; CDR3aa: CASSLEGQGAKGYTF; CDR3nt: TGCGCCAGCAGCTTGGAGGGACAGGGGGCAAAAGGCTACACCTTC
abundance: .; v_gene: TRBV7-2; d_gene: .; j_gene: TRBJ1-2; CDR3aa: CASSLNNYGYTF; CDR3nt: TGTGCCAGCAGCCTTAATAACTATGGCTACACCTTC
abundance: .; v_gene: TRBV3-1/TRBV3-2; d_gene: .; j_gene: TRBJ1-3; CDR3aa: CASSQEEGAIYF; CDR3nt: TGTGCCAGCAGCCAAGAGGAAGGGGCCATATATTTT
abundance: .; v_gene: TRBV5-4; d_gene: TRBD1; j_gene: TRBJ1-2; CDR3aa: CASSFGTGPPYGYTF; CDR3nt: TGTGCCAGCAGCTTCGGGACAGGGCCGCCCTATGGCTACACCTTC
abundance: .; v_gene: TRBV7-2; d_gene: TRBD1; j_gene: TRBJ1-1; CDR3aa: CASSTGDRADSEAFF; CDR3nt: TGTGCCAGCAGCACCGGGGACAGGGCAGATAGTGAAGCTTTCTTT
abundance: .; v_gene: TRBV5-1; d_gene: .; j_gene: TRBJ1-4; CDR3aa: CASSPRQPTNEKLFF; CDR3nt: TGCGCCAGCAGCCCTCGACAGCCGACTAATGAAAAACTGTTTTTT
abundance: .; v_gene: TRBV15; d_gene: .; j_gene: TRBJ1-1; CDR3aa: CATSREAANTEAFF; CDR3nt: TGTGCCACCAGCAGAGAGGCGGCGAACACTGAAGCTTTCTTT
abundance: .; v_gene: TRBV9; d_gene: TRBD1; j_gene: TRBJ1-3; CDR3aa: CASSAWGQGASGNTIYF; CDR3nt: TGTGCCAGCAGCGCCTGGGGACAGGGAGCCTCTGGAAACACCATATATTTT
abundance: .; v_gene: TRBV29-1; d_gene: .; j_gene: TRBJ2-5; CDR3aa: CSVGRAGIQETQYF; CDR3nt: TGCAGCGTTGGGAGGGCAGGAATCCAAGAGACCCAGTACTTC
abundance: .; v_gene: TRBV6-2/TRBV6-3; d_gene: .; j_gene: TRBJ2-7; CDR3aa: CASSYSRFPTDF; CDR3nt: TGTGCCAGCAGTTACTCCAGGTTCCCAACTGACTTC
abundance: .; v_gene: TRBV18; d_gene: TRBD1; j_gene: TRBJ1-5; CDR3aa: CASSRQNRGGNQPQHF; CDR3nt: TGTGCCAGCTCTCGACAGAACAGGGGTGGCAATCAGCCCCAGCATTTT
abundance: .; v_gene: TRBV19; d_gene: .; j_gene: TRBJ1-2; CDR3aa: CASSSGMGSGYGYTF; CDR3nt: TGTGCCAGTAGTAGCGGGATGGGGTCGGGCTATGGCTACACCTTC
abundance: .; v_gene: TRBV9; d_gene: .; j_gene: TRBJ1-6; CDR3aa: CASSVGESPLHF; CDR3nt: TGTGCCAGCAGCGTAGGGGAGTCACCCCTCCACTTT